This T cell receptor (beta chain) was documented in a study of blood T cell repertoires in COVID-19. Study-wide background: Sites across the United States, Italy and Spain contributed samples from acute and convalescent COVID-19. From T cells, B-cell-depleted T cells, or PBMCs came the material, which was cDNA or gDNA.

This clone turned up a few times. V shed 3 bases and J shed 0 bases, with 12 bases lying between them. This CDR3 comprises 15 residues. CDR1 MNHNY and CDR2 SVGAGI come from the germline V gene (reference sequence). Study processing details: Estimates of nucleated cell counts were drawn from the amplification of reference gene primers. Clones were read by immunoSEQ multiplex PCR, and TCRdb kept only the in-frame ones, dropping some. Clone size and the V and J calls come from that table; the DNA yielded D and trimming. The sample carries under 150,000 clones, around 83% recorded once. Seattle's enrolled individuals joined amid active infection and were then monitored longitudinally.

The source of this sequence is a woman aged 55-75 years with COVID-19, enrolled during active disease. The rearrangement joins TRBV6-6 to TRBJ2-7; a possible D gene is TRBD2 (6 bases). The specimen sequenced was peripheral blood. The CDR3: CASSYERVNSYEQYF. The CDR3 DNA is TGTGCCAGCAGTTATGAGCGGGTCAACTCCTACGAGCAGTACTTC.